The rows below give T cell receptor beta chains drawn from one sample of a study of cytomegalovirus exposure and HLA in healthy donors. TCRdb's table, derived via immunoSEQ multiplex PCR, lists solely in-frame clones and lacks some. The sample includes 150,000 to 250,000 clones, 79% of them seen just once. The material sequenced was PBMCs. These receptors all come from a girl aged 5 to 17 in good health and CMV-seropositive. Each CDR3 is given with its conserved first and last residue. Each record gives: V gene, J gene, CDR3 length, CDR3 protein.

>TRBV5-6|TRBJ1-6|14
CASSLQGGNSPLHF
>TRBV2|TRBJ2-5|16
CASTPSGASAFETQYF
>TRBV7-2|TRBJ2-5|14
CASSSSGEVETQYF
>TRBV18|TRBJ2-7|12
CASSAKAGKQYF
>TRBV6-5|TRBJ1-6|15
CASSKPTSYNSPLHF
>TRBV27|TRBJ2-1|16
CASSQGTSGGYNEQFF
>TRBV5-1|TRBJ2-7|16
CASSLGESSGGYEQYF
>TRBV4-3|TRBJ2-7|19
CASSQGVSGLAGGSAEQYF
>TRBV11-3|TRBJ2-7|14
CASNPRGASHEQYF
>TRBV11-2|TRBJ2-3|12
CASSFGEVAGTF
>TRBV7-9|TRBJ1-2|12
CASSLTTDGYTF
>TRBV7-8|TRBJ1-5|12
CASTMGDQPQHF
>TRBV7-8|TRBJ2-3|12
CASSPRLDTQYF
>TRBV29-1|TRBJ1-6|13
CSVSQDMDSPLHF
>TRBV6-5|TRBJ2-5|16
CASSYSNLAGRETQYF
>TRBV19|TRBJ1-1|12
CATSHRGTEAFF
>TRBV5-1|TRBJ2-7|15
CASSSGTSRPVEQYF
>TRBV19|TRBJ1-5|16
CASSNAGATSNQPQHF
>TRBV9|TRBJ1-6|15
CASSATGVFGSPLHF
>TRBV5-5|TRBJ2-7|14
CASSLEGGTYEQYF
>TRBV5-6|TRBJ2-5|17
CASSSSNQRGFQETQYF
>TRBV7-2|TRBJ1-5|14
CASSLRSGDQPQHF
>TRBV28|TRBJ1-3|13
CASSLGVGNTIYF
>TRBV5-6|TRBJ2-7|11
CASSFGYEQYF
>TRBV13|TRBJ1-4|16
CASSLERMGGSEKLFF
>TRBV6-1|TRBJ2-7|14
CASEPGQGFAEQYF
>TRBV18|TRBJ1-5|12
CASSPRAGPQHF
>TRBV5-6|TRBJ2-2|16
CASSQRTASTTGELFF
>TRBV15|TRBJ2-3|13
CATSKWDRDTQYF
>TRBV6-5|TRBJ1-5|15
CASRSDRGGNQPQHF